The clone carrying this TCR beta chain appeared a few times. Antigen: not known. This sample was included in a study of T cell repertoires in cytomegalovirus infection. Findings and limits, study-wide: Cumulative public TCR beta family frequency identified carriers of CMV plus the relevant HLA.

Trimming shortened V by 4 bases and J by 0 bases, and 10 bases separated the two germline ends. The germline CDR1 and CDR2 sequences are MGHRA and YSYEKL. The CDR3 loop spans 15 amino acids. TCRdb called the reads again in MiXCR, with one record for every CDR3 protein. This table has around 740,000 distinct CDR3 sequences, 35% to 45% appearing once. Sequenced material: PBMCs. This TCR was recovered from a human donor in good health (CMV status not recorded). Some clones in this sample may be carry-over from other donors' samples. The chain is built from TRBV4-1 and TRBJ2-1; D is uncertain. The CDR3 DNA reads TGCGCCAGCAGCCCTGACACCAGCTCCTACAATGAGCAGTTCTTC. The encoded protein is CASSPDTSSYNEQFF.